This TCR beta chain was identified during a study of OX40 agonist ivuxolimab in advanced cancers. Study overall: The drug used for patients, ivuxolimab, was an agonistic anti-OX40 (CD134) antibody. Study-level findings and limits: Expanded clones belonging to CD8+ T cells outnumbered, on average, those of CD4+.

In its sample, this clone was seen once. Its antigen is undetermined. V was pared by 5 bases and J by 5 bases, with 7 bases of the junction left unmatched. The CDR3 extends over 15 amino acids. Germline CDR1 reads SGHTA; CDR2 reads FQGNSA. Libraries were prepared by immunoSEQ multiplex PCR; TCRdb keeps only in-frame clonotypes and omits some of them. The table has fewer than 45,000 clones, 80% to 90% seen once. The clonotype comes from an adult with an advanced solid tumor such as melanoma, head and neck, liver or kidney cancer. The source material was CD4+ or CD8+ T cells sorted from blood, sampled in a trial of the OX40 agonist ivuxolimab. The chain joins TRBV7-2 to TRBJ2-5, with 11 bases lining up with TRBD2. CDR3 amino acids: CASSHSGGALETQYF. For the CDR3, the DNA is TGTGCCAGCAGCCATAGCGGGGGGGCCCTGGAGACCCAGTACTTC.